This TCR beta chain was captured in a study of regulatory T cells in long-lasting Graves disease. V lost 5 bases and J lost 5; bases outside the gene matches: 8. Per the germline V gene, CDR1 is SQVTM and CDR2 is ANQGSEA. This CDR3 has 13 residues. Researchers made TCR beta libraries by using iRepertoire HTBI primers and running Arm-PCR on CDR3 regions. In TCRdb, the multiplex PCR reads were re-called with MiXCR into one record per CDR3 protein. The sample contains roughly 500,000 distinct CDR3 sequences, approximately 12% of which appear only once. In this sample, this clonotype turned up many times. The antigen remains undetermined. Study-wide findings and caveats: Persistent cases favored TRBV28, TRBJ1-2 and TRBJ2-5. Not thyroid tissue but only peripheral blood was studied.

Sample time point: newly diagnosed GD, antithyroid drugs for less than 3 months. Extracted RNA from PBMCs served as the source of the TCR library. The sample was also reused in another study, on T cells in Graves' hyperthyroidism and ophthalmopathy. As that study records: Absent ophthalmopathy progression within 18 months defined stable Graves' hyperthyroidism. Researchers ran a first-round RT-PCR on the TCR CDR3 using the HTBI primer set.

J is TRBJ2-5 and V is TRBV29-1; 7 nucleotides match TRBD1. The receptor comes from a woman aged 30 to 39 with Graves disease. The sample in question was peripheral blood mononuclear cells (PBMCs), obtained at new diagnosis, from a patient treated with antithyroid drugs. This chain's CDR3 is CSVHLRGRETQYF. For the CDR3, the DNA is TGCAGCGTTCACTTAAGGGGGCGGGAGACCCAGTACTTC.